The entry below gives a single T cell receptor beta chain sequence along with its context. Its antigen is as yet unknown. TCRdb reprocessed the 5' RACE reads; each CDR3 protein has one entry and no DNA is given. The table lists about 210,000 distinct CDR3 sequences. The record originates from a study of monozygotic twins with inflammatory bowel disease. Points from the study as a whole: Researchers reported no repertoire similarity difference between concordant and discordant twins, possibly from limited power.

The CDR3 extends over 16 amino acids. This chain connects TRBV12-3 or TRBV12-4 to TRBJ1-5; the TCRdb D gene call, TRBD1, has no DNA to confirm it. The receptor comes from a human donor with ulcerative colitis or Crohn's disease, or a healthy co-twin of an affected twin (not recorded which). The sequencing sample was made of blood. The CDR3 reads CASSVGQGSSNQPQHF.